The 4 T cell receptor beta chains given below trace back to one sample, sequenced in a study of shared clonotypes between healthy human individuals. Sequencing used immunoSEQ multiplex PCR; TCRdb keeps in-frame clones, though not all of them. The table shows over a million clones, with roughly 96% occurring only once. Sequenced sample: naive CD4+ T cells sorted from blood. Specified subset: CD45RA+ positively selected. All receptors come from a man under 40 in good health.

The V and J genes are TRBV27 and TRBJ2-5; D not certain. Germline V gene sequence: CDR1 MNHEY, CDR2 SMNVEV (reference sequence). The V end lost 2 bases, the J end lost 5 bases, and 6 bases lay between the germline ends. This CDR3 is 12 amino acids long. CDR3 in amino acids: CASSLIRETQYF. The CDR3 DNA reads TGTGCCAGCAGTTTAATACGCGAGACCCAGTACTTC.

The rearrangement uses TRBV7-2 and TRBJ2-5; the D gene is possibly TRBD1 (7 bases). Trimming removed 8 bases from V and 6 bases from J, with 16 bases in between. Germline CDR1 is SGHTA and CDR2 is FQGNSA. The length of the CDR3 is 13 residues. The CDR3 DNA follows: TGTGCCAGCGGAGGGCCGGGACAGAAGACCCAGTACTTC. The encoded protein is CASGGPGQKTQYF.

The CDR3 region is CASSWAGDSYEQYF. CDR3 nucleotide sequence: TGCGCCAGCAGCTGGGCTGGGGATAGCTACGAGCAGTACTTC. This chain uses TRBV5-1 with TRBJ2-7; D unresolved. Looked up from germline, CDR1 is SGHRS and CDR2 is YFSETQ. The CDR3 has 14 residues. The V and J ends lost 3 bases and 3 bases respectively, with 13 bases between them.

This chain connects TRBV25-1 to TRBJ2-7; 7 nucleotides agree with TRBD1. V lost 9 bases, J lost 7 bases, and 9 bases stayed unmatched. CDR3 length: 12 residues. The germline gives CDR1 MGHDK, CDR2 SYGVNS. CDR3 loop: CASRTGVREQYF. The CDR3 nucleotides are TGTGCCAGTAGAACAGGGGTGAGGGAGCAGTACTTC.